The present entry profiles one TCR beta chain with its context. Clones were sequenced by immunoSEQ multiplex PCR, and TCRdb holds only the in-frame ones, with some missing. There are over 7,500 clones in the sample; roughly 71% occur only once, and about 19% lies in the top ten. This specimen belongs to a study of graft-versus-host responses after intestinal transplantation. Background on the study: Anti-thymocyte globulin served as induction for all recipients, who then took tacrolimus and steroids for about three years.

Lamina propria and intraepithelial lymphocytes were released by processing graft tissue. This sequence originates from a human patient who received an intestinal transplant, so some T cells may come from the graft donor. The sample in question was ileum tissue, obtained roughly 470 days after intestinal transplantation.

The CDR3 reads CASSPGYSATGELFF. The CDR3 nucleotides are TGTGCCAGCAGTCCAGGGTATTCCGCCACCGGGGAGCTGTTTTTT. This rearrangement joins TRBV2 to TRBJ2-2, with a tentative D call TRBD1 (5 bases). From germline, CDR1 is SNHLY and CDR2 FYNNEI. CDR3 length: 15 residues. Trimming stripped 5 bases from V and 4 bases from J, with 14 bases between.